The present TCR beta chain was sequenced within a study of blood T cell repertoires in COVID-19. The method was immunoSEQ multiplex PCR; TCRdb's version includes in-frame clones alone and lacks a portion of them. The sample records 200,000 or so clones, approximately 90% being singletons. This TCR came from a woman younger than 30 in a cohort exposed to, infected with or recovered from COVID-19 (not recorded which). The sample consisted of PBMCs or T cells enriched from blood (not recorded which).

CDR3 sequence: CASGLVAGQGTGELFF. The CDR3 nucleotides read TGTGCTAGTGGTTTGGTTGCGGGACAGGGGACCGGGGAGCTGTTTTTT. V and J are TRBV12-5 and TRBJ2-2; TRBD1 matches at 10 bases. V gave up 0 bases and J gave up 5 bases; unmatched junction bases: 3. The CDR3 is 16 residues long. Germline CDR1 is LGHNT and CDR2 is FRNRAP.